The clone carrying this T cell receptor (beta chain) came up many times. The antigen remains unidentified. The data belong to a study of post-analysis software for immune sequencing data. Overall study results and limits: Five or six TRBV segments, TRBV5-6, TRBV5-1 and TRBV20-1 among them, were found more frequent in patients than controls.

CDR1 is SGHDT, CDR2 YYEEEE, per germline. Trimming took 0 bases from V and 8 from J; bases not matched to a gene: 13. This CDR3 is built from 16 residues. TCR beta libraries were prepared from cDNA with unique molecular identifiers. With about 0.95 to 10 million T cells as the source, approximately 500,000 cDNA molecules resulted. A single record per CDR3 protein comes from TCRdb applying MiXCR to the PCR reads. Altogether a few hundred thousand distinct CDR3 sequences are present, 36% being singletons, with the ten largest covering more than 4%. The genes are TRBV5-6 and TRBJ1-2, with TRBD1 identical over 7 bases. The sequence was collected from a girl aged 5-17 years with multiple sclerosis. The sample taken for sequencing was blood. The CDR3 DNA reads as TGTGCCAGCAGCTTGGGACCGACAGGGCGTAGAGGCGGCTACACCTTC. Translating it yields CASSLGPTGRRGGYTF.